Below, 31 T cell receptor beta chains from the same sample are listed, as sequenced in a study of T cells after somatic rescue of genetic block. The protocol was immunoSEQ multiplex PCR, while the TCRdb copy is restricted to in-frame clones and leaves out a portion. This sample carries roughly 58,000 clones, about 96% of them seen once, and the ten largest clones take more than 0.075%. Sequencing was done on a sample of peripheral blood mononuclear cells (PBMCs). The receptors were gathered from a child in the first two years of life.

The V and J genes are TRBV28 and TRBJ1-1, with 7 nucleotides matching TRBD1. Germline V gene lookup returns CDR1 MDHEN and CDR2 SYDVKM. With V trimmed by 6 bases and J by 8 bases, 15 bases remained unmatched. There are 15 residues in the CDR3. In DNA form, the CDR3 reads TGTGCCAGCAGCCTGACCTCGACAGGGACGTGGGAAGCTTTCTTT. Its protein product is CASSLTSTGTWEAFF.

The chain is built from TRBV6-6 and TRBJ1-5; D gene unclear. CDR3 length equals 13 residues. With 0 bases removed from V and 3 bases from J, the gap between germline ends came to 3 bases. Germline V gene data show CDR1 as MNHNY and CDR2 as SVGAGI (reference sequence). This CDR3 is CASSYSPNQPQHF. Here the CDR3 DNA reads TGTGCCAGCAGTTACTCGCCCAATCAGCCCCAGCATTTT.

The chain uses TRBV5-6 and TRBJ2-7; 8 bases line up with TRBD2. V dropped 2 bases and J dropped 3; count of bases not matched to a gene: 13. CDR1 and CDR2 (germline): SGHDT, YYEEEE. The CDR3 has 17 residues. The CDR3 loop is CASSFLGVAGRNYEQYF. CDR3 bases: TGTGCCAGCAGCTTCCTAGGCGTAGCGGGGCGAAACTACGAGCAGTACTTC.

The J gene is TRBJ2-7, the V gene TRBV9; perhaps D is TRBD1 or TRBD2 (5 bases each). Germline CDR1 and CDR2: SGDLS and YYNGEE. The CDR3 totals 14 residues. V dropped 3 bases and J dropped 1 base, with 11 bases sitting between them. The CDR3 bases are TGTGCCAGCAGCGCCCCGGGGCGGTCCTACGAGCAGTACTTC. Translating gives CASSAPGRSYEQYF.

The V and J genes are TRBV7-6 and TRBJ1-3, with 12 bases aligning to TRBD1. CDR3 length equals 17 residues. Per the germline V gene, CDR1 is SGHVS and CDR2 is FNYEAQ. With 5 bases clipped from V and 4 bases from J, the junction kept 9 bases outside the gene matches. The CDR3 reads CASSLAGQGATGNTIYF. For the CDR3, the DNA is TGTGCCAGCAGCCTGGCGGGACAGGGGGCGACGGGAAACACCATATATTTT.

The chain is built from TRBV9 and TRBJ1-2; 9 bases are shared with TRBD1. There are 13 residues in the CDR3. The J segment lost 9 bases and the V segment lost 2 bases, leaving 5 bases of the junction unmatched. The germline V gene encodes CDR1 SGDLS and CDR2 YYNGEE. CDR3 amino acids: CASSVTGGESYTF. The CDR3 bases are TGTGCCAGCAGCGTCACAGGGGGCGAGAGCTACACCTTC.

The CDR3 region has the DNA TGTGCCTGGAGTTCAGGGGGCACTGAAGCTTTCTTT. Translating gives CAWSSGGTEAFF. The V gene is TRBV30, the J gene TRBJ1-1, with TRBD1 matching 7 bases. Germline CDR1 reads GTSNPN; CDR2 reads SVGIG (reference sequence). The CDR3 totals 12 residues. J gave up 4 bases and V 2 bases, and 1 base lay outside the gene matches.

The gene calls are TRBV28 and TRBJ2-2; D unresolved. V lost 5 bases, J lost 5 bases, and 12 bases lay in between. CDR3 size: 14 residues. Germline CDR1 MDHEN, CDR2 SYDVKM. The CDR3 region is CASSGPVNTGELFF. In DNA, the CDR3 is TGTGCCAGCAGTGGTCCGGTAAATACCGGGGAGCTGTTTTTT.

The J gene is TRBJ2-2, the V gene TRBV28, with TRBD1 as a possible D gene (6 bases). Trimming shortened V by 5 bases and J by 5 bases, and 12 bases separated the two germline ends. The CDR3 is made up of 14 amino acids. The V gene's germline CDR1 is MDHEN and CDR2 SYDVKM. The CDR3 DNA reads as TGTGCCAGCAGTCGACCGACAGGTACCGGGGAGCTGTTTTTT. It codes for CASSRPTGTGELFF.

This chain links TRBV4-2 with TRBJ2-7; 14 nucleotides match TRBD2. The CDR3 sequence is 16 residues long. Unmatched junction bases numbered 7, after V lost 2 bases and J lost 7 bases. Germline V gives CDR1 LGHNA, CDR2 YNFKEQ. The CDR3 region has the DNA TGTGCCAGCAGCCAATGGACTAGCGGGAGGTTGAGGGAGCAGTACTTC. This codes for CASSQWTSGRLREQYF.

This clone was observed a single time. The chain links TRBV11-3 to TRBJ2-2; D gene unclear. The length of the CDR3 is 13 residues. V was pared by 5 bases and J by 6 bases, with 10 bases between. Germline V CDR1 and CDR2: SGHNT, YENEEA. CDR3 bases: TGTGCCAGCAGCCCCGAACTTGCCGGGGAGCTGTTTTTT. Protein product: CASSPELAGELFF.

This chain links TRBV9 with TRBJ1-2; the D is unclear. The V end was cut by 2 bases, the J end by 2 bases, with 7 bases between. CDR1 and CDR2 (germline): SGDLS, YYNGEE. CDR3 length: 13 residues. In nucleotides, the CDR3 is TGTGCCAGCAGCGTGGGAGGAAACTATGGCTACACCTTC. It specifies CASSVGGNYGYTF.

This sequence joins TRBV28 and TRBJ2-7; D is unresolved. The CDR3 consists of 13 residues. The germline gives CDR1 MDHEN, CDR2 SYDVKM. Trimming removed 5 bases from V and 3 bases from J, with 11 bases in between. The CDR3 nucleotides read TGTGCCAGCAGTGCCCCCGGTCACTACGAGCAGTACTTC. Translating gives CASSAPGHYEQYF.

The chain employs TRBV7-9 and TRBJ1-1, with TRBD1 identical over 7 bases. The V segment lost 5 bases and the J segment 1 base; nucleotides outside the gene matches: 1. From germline, CDR1 is SEHNR and CDR2 FQNEAQ (reference sequence). The CDR3 totals 13 residues. CDR3 loop: CASSRQGNTEAFF. CDR3 DNA sequence: TGTGCCAGCAGCCGACAGGGGAACACTGAAGCTTTCTTT.

V is TRBV4-1 and J is TRBJ2-3, with 7 bases matching TRBD2. With 1 base clipped from V and 7 bases from J, the junction kept 8 bases outside the gene matches. CDR3 length: 15 residues. Germline values: CDR1 MGHRA, CDR2 YSYEKL. The CDR3 loop reads CASSQGDYDSYTQYF. CDR3 DNA sequence: TGCGCCAGCAGCCAAGGGGACTACGACTCATATACGCAGTATTTT.

This chain joins TRBV20-1 and TRBJ1-4; 9 bases agree with TRBD1. Per the germline V gene, CDR1 is DFQATT and CDR2 is SNEGSKA (reference sequence). V shed 6 bases, J shed 7 bases, and the junction held 0 bases outside the gene matches. This CDR3 region has 11 residues. CDR3 amino acids: CSAGQGEKLFF. The CDR3 DNA sequence: TGCAGTGCGGGACAGGGTGAAAAACTGTTTTTT.

The chain employs TRBV5-1 and TRBJ1-4; 8 nucleotides agree with TRBD1. Germline V gene data show CDR1 as SGHRS and CDR2 as YFSETQ. V was clipped by 0 bases and J by 10 bases; unmatched bases: 2. The CDR3 length is 13 residues. As DNA, the CDR3 is TGCGCCAGCAGCTTGGGACAGGGGCCAAAACTGTTTTTT. Translating gives CASSLGQGPKLFF. Together with reference TRBV5-1 and TRBJ1-4, the CDR3 gives the full variable domain: KAGVTQTPRYLIKTRGQQVTLSCSPISGHRSVSWYQQTPGQGLQFLFEYFSETQRNKGNFPGRFSGRQFSNSRSEMNVSTLELGDSALYLCASSLGQGPKLFFGSGTQLSVL.

V and J are TRBV28 and TRBJ2-2; the match to TRBD2 covers 10 bases. Looked up from germline, CDR1 is MDHEN and CDR2 is SYDVKM. The CDR3 sequence is 16 residues long. V was pared by 5 bases and J by 2 bases, with 5 bases of the junction left unmatched. CDR3: CASSPWTSGNTGELFF. The CDR3 coding sequence is TGTGCCAGCAGTCCATGGACTAGCGGTAACACCGGGGAGCTGTTTTTT.

The chain combines TRBV14 with TRBJ1-5; D uncertain. V lost 1 base and J lost 1, with 2 bases in between. The CDR3 has 13 residues. The germline V gene encodes CDR1 SGHDN and CDR2 FVKESK. The CDR3 is CASSQGSNQPQHF. CDR3 nucleotide sequence: TGTGCCAGCAGCCAAGGCAGCAATCAGCCCCAGCATTTT.

The rearrangement uses TRBV27 and TRBJ1-2; possibly TRBD1 for D (5 bases). CDR1 and CDR2 from the germline V gene are MNHEY and SMNVEV (reference sequence). Between the trimmed V and J ends, which lost 3 bases and 10 bases, there was a span of 15 bases. The CDR3 contains 13 residues. CDR3 loop: CASSFGVGGNYTF. In DNA form, the CDR3 reads TGTGCCAGCAGTTTTGGGGTTGGGGGAAACTACACCTTC.

The chain uses TRBV5-8 and TRBJ2-7; TRBD1 matches at 9 bases. CDR1 and CDR2 from the germline V gene are SGHTS and YDEGEE. The CDR3 sequence is 17 residues long. V shed 3 bases and J 2 bases; nucleotides not matched to a gene: 12. CDR3 amino acids: CASSSPGQGLLTYEQYF. CDR3 nucleotide sequence: TGTGCCAGCAGCTCCCCGGGACAGGGACTTCTAACCTACGAGCAGTACTTC. Looking up the rest from reference TRBV5-8 and TRBJ2-7 gives the full variable domain: EAGVTQSPTHLIKTRGQQATLRCSPISGHTSVYWYQQALGLGLQFLLWYDEGEERNRGNFPPRFSGRQFPNYSSELNVNALELEDSALYLCASSSPGQGLLTYEQYFGPGTRLTVT.

The rearrangement uses TRBV6-1 and TRBJ1-2; D is possibly TRBD1 (5 bases). Germline V gives CDR1 MNHNS, CDR2 SASEGT. The CDR3 length is 12 residues. The V end lost 6 bases, the J end lost 8 bases, and 13 bases lay between the germline ends. CDR3 coding DNA: TGTGCCAGCAGAGAGACAGTTGGGGGCTACACCTTC. Translated: CASRETVGGYTF.

V and J are TRBV6-1 and TRBJ1-2; TRBD1 matches at 7 bases. CDR3 size: 13 residues. The germline gives CDR1 MNHNS, CDR2 SASEGT. After removal of 5 bases from V and 6 bases from J, the junction contained 6 bases not matched to a gene. CDR3 residues: CASSYRQGDGYTF. Here the CDR3 DNA reads TGTGCCAGCAGTTATCGACAGGGTGATGGCTACACCTTC.

The V call is TRBV15, the J call TRBJ2-3; maybe TRBD2 (5 bases). The CDR3 loop spans 15 amino acids. Trimming took 0 bases from V and 2 from J, leaving 9 bases between them. Germline lookup yields CDR1 LNHNV and CDR2 YYDKDF (reference sequence). The CDR3 protein is CATSRDRGITDTQYF. CDR3 nucleotides: TGTGCCACCAGCAGAGATAGAGGGATCACAGATACGCAGTATTTT.

The CDR3 coding sequence is TGTGCCAGCAGCGGATACAGGGAGACCCAGTACTTC. As protein: CASSGYRETQYF. The V and J genes are TRBV7-2 and TRBJ2-5, with D tentatively TRBD1 (5 bases). Trimming took off 5 bases at V and 5 bases at J, with 9 bases between the two ends. Germline V CDR1 and CDR2: SGHTA, FQGNSA. The CDR3 spans 12 residues.

The chain carries TRBV10-3 and TRBJ1-3; D not resolved. The CDR3 loop spans 17 amino acids. The germline CDR1 and CDR2 sequences are ENHRY and SYGVKD. The V end was cut by 2 bases, the J end by 0 bases, with 14 bases between. The CDR3 sequence: CAISESQVASSGNTIYF. CDR3 nucleotides: TGTGCCATCAGTGAGAGCCAGGTGGCCTCCTCTGGAAACACCATATATTTT.

This sequence joins TRBV6-6 and TRBJ1-1; TRBD1 agrees at 9 bases. The germline gives CDR1 MNHNY, CDR2 SVGAGI (reference sequence). The V gene end was trimmed by 2 bases and the J gene end by 6 bases; junction bases not matched to a gene: 7. The CDR3 is 15 amino acids. Here the CDR3 reads CASSYQTGGESEAFF. As DNA, the CDR3 is TGTGCCAGCAGTTACCAGACAGGGGGGGAATCTGAAGCTTTCTTT.

The chain is built from TRBV5-6 and TRBJ2-5; D possibly corresponds to TRBD1 (6 bases). The V gene lost 2 bases and the J gene lost 1 base, with 6 bases spanning the gap. The CDR3 extends over 13 amino acids. Germline loops: CDR1 SGHDT, CDR2 YYEEEE. CDR3 sequence (DNA): TGTGCCAGCAGCTTAGGGGGCCAAGAGACCCAGTACTTC. Translation gives CASSLGGQETQYF.

The J gene is TRBJ2-3, the V gene TRBV2, with 11 bases matching TRBD1. V lost 3 bases and J lost 4; bases outside the gene matches: 0. The CDR3 is 14 residues long. CDR1 and CDR2 from the germline V gene are SNHLY and FYNNEI. The CDR3 sequence is CASSEDRGPDTQYF. CDR3 bases: TGTGCCAGCAGTGAGGACAGGGGGCCAGATACGCAGTATTTT. Using reference TRBV2 and TRBJ2-3 for the parts outside the CDR3, the full variable domain is EPEVTQTPSHQVTQMGQEVILRCVPISNHLYFYWYRQILGQKVEFLVSFYNNEISEKSEIFDDQFSVERPDGSNFTLKIRSTKLEDSAMYFCASSEDRGPDTQYFGPGTRLTVL.

This rearrangement joins TRBV10-3 to TRBJ1-2, with TRBD1 matching 9 bases. This CDR3 spans 14 amino acids. Losses at the gene ends were 7 bases for V and 1 base for J; bases not matched to a gene: 4. Germline V gene data show CDR1 as ENHRY and CDR2 as SYGVKD. The CDR3 region is CAITLGQGNYGYTF. CDR3 nucleotides: TGTGCCATCACCCTGGGACAGGGTAACTATGGCTACACCTTC.

CDR3 region: CASSLGLVSEQFF. DNA of the CDR3: TGTGCCAGCAGCCTCGGACTGGTCTCCGAGCAGTTCTTC. This chain connects TRBV5-4 to TRBJ2-1; D perhaps matches TRBD2 (5 bases). This CDR3 spans 13 amino acids. V was shortened by 4 bases and J by 10 bases, with 15 bases between the two germline ends. Germline CDR1 is SGHNT and CDR2 is YYREEE (reference sequence).